The source of this T cell receptor (beta chain) is a study of regulatory T cells in long-lasting Graves disease. This clonotype was counted only a few times. Its antigen remains unidentified. To make TCR beta libraries, researchers used iRepertoire HTBI primers and Arm-PCR of CDR3 regions. TCRdb fed the multiplex PCR reads into MiXCR, producing one record per CDR3 protein. Seen here are a few hundred thousand distinct CDR3 sequences, about 20% observed once, and the top ten hold about 26%. Time point given: persistent/refractory GD, antithyroid drugs over 5 years with positive TRAb. Isolated PBMC RNA provided the starting material for the TCR library. Patients with Graves' disease were diagnosed by American Thyroid Association guidelines. The CDR3 is 16 amino acids. V was pared by 7 bases and J by 4 bases, with 22 bases between. The germline V gene encodes CDR1 MNHNS and CDR2 SASEGT. Study findings and constraints: The small sample size may have reduced accuracy. Study of thyroid tissue was not done, with only peripheral blood studied. Persistent disease preferred TRBV28, TRBJ1-2 and TRBJ2-5.

Source: peripheral blood mononuclear cells (PBMCs), taken when the disease was refractory, from a patient treated with antithyroid drugs. V gene TRBV6-1 combines with J gene TRBJ1-1; no definite D call. This clonotype was obtained from a female donor with Graves disease. In DNA form, the CDR3 reads TGTGCCAGCACCCACCGGGTATCGCCGCGTGGCACTGAAGCTTTCTTT. Protein: CASTHRVSPRGTEAFF.